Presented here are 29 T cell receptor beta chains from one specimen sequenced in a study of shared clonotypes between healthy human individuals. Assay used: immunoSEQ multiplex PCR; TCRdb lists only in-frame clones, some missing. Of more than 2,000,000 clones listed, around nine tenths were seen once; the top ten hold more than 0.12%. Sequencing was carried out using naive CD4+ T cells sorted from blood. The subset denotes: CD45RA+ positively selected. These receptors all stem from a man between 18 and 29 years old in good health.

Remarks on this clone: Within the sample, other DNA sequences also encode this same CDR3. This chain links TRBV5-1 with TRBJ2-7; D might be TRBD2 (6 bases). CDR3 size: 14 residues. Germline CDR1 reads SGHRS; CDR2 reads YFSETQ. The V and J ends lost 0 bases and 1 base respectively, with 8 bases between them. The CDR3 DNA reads TGCGCCAGCAGCTTGGAAGGGAGGTCCTACGAGCAGTACTTC. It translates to CASSLEGRSYEQYF.

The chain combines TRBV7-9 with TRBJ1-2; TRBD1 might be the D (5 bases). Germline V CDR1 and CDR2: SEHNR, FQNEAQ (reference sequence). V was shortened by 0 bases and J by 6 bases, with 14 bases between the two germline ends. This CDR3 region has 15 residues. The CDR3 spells CASSLAGGKTDGYTF. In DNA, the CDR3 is TGTGCCAGCAGCTTAGCGGGGGGGAAAACGGATGGCTACACCTTC.

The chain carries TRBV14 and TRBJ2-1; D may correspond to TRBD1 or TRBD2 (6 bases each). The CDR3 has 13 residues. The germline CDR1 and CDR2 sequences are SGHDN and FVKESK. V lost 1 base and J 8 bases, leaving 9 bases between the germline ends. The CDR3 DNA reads TGTGCCAGCAGCCAAGTGGGGGGCCATGAGCAGTTCTTC. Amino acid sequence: CASSQVGGHEQFF. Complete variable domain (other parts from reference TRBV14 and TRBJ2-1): EAGVTQFPSHSVIEKGQTVTLRCDPISGHDNLYWYRRVMGKEIKFLLHFVKESKQDESGMPNNRFLAERTGGTYSTLKVQPAELEDSGVYFCASSQVGGHEQFFGPGTRLTVL.

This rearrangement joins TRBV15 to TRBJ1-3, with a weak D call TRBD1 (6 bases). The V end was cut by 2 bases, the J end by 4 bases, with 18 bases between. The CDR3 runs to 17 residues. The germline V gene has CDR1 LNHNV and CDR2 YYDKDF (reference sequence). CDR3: CATSRTNRVLSGNTIYF. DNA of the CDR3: TGTGCCACCAGCAGAACTAACAGGGTATTGTCGGGAAACACCATATATTTT.

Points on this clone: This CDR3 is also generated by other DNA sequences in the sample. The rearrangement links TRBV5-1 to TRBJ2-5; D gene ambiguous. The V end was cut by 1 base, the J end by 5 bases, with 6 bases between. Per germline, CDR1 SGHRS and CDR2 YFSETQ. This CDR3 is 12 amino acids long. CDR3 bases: TGCGCCAGCAGCTTGCTCGGGGAGACCCAGTACTTC. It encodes CASSLLGETQYF.

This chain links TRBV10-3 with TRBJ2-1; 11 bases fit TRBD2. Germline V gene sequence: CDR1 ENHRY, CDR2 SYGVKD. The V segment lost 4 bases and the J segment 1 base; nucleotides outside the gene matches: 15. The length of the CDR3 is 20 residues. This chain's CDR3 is CAISGPLGTSGARSYNEQFF. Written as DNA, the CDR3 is TGTGCCATCAGTGGACCATTAGGGACTAGCGGTGCCCGATCCTACAATGAGCAGTTCTTC.

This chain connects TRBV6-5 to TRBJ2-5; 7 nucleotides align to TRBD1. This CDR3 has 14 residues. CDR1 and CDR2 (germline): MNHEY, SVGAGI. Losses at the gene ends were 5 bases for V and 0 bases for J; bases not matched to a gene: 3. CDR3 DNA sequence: TGTGCCAGCAGTCCGGGACAGTACCAAGAGACCCAGTACTTC. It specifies CASSPGQYQETQYF.

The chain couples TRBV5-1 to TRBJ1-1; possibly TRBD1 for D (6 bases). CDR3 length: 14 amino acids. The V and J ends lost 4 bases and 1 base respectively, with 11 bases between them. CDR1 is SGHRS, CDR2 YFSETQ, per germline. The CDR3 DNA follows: TGCGCCAGCAGCGCCCAGGGGTCGAACACTGAAGCTTTCTTT. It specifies CASSAQGSNTEAFF. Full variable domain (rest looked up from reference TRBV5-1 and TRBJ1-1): KAGVTQTPRYLIKTRGQQVTLSCSPISGHRSVSWYQQTPGQGLQFLFEYFSETQRNKGNFPGRFSGRQFSNSRSEMNVSTLELGDSALYLCASSAQGSNTEAFFGQGTRLTVV.

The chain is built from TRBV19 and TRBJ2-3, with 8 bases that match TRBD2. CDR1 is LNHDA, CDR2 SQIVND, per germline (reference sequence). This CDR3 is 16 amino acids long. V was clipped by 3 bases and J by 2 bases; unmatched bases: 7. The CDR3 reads CASSMGLAGVTDTQYF. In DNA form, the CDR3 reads TGTGCCAGTAGTATGGGGCTAGCGGGCGTCACAGATACGCAGTATTTT.

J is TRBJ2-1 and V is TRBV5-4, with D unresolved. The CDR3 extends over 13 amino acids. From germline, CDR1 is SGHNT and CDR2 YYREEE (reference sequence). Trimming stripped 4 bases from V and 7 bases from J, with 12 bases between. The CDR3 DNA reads TGTGCCAGCAGCGCCAGGCTTAAAAATGAGCAGTTCTTC. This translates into CASSARLKNEQFF.

CDR3 region: CASSEGPLSSYNSPLHF. Here the CDR3 DNA reads TGTGCCAGTAGTGAGGGACCGTTGAGCTCCTATAATTCACCCCTCCACTTT. V is TRBV19 and J is TRBJ1-6, with D possibly TRBD1 on 5 matching bases. This CDR3 contains 17 residues. The V gene lost 5 bases and the J gene lost 0 bases, with 14 bases spanning the gap. The V gene's germline CDR1 is LNHDA and CDR2 SQIVND (reference sequence).

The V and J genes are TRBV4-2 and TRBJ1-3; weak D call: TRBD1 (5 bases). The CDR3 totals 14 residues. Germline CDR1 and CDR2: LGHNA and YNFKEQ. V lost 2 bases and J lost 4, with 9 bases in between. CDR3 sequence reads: CASSQRGEGNTIYF. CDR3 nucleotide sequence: TGTGCCAGCAGCCAACGGGGGGAAGGAAACACCATATATTTT.

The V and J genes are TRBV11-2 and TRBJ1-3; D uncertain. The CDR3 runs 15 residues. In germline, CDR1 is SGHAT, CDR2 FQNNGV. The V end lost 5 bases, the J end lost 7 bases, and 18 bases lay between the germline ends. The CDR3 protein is CASSQSPVEANTIYF. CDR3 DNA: TGTGCCAGCAGCCAAAGCCCGGTAGAAGCGAACACCATATATTTT.

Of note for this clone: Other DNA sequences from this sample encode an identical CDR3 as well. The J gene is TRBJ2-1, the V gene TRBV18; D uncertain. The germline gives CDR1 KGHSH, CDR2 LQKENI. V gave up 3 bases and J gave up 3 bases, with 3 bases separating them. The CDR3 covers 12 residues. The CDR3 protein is CASSPDYNEQFF. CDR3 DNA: TGTGCCAGCTCACCTGACTACAATGAGCAGTTCTTC.

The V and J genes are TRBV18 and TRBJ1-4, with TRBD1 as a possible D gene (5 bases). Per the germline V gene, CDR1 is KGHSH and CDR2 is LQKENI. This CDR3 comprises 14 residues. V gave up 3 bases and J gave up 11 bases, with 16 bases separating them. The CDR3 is CASSPGPDLGKLFF. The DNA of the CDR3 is TGTGCCAGCTCACCGGGACCAGACCTGGGGAAACTGTTTTTT.

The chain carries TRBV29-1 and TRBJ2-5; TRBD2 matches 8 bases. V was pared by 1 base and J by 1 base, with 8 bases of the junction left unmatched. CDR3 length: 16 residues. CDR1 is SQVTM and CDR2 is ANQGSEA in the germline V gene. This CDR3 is CSVEGLSGGSQETQYF. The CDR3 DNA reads TGCAGCGTTGAAGGGCTCAGCGGGGGCTCCCAAGAGACCCAGTACTTC.

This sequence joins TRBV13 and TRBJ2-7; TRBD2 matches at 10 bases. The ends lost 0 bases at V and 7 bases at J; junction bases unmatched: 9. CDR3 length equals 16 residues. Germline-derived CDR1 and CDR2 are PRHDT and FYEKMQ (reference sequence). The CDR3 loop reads CASSLGLAGVSVEQYF. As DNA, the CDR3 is TGTGCCAGCAGCTTAGGCCTAGCGGGAGTTTCTGTTGAGCAGTACTTC. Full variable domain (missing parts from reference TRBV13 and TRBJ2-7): AAGVIQSPRHLIKEKRETATLKCYPIPRHDTVYWYQQGPGQDPQFLISFYEKMQSDKGSIPDRFSAQQFSDYHSELNMSSLELGDSALYFCASSLGLAGVSVEQYFGPGTRLTVT.

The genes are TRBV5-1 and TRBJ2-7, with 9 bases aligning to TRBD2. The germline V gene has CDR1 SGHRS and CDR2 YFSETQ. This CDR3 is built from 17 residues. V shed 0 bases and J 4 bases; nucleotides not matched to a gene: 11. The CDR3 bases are TGCGCCAGCAGCTTGGAGTCGAGCGGGGGGCCACGGTACGAGCAGTACTTC. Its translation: CASSLESSGGPRYEQYF.

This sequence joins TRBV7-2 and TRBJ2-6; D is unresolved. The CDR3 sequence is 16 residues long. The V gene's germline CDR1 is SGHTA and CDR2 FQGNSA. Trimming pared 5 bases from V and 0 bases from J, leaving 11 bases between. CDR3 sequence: CASSPRSSSGANVLTF. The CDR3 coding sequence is TGTGCCAGCAGCCCCCGATCTTCCTCTGGGGCCAACGTCCTGACTTTC.

The CDR3 nucleotides are TGTGCCAGCAGTGACCCTAATACAGGTTCGCAAGAGACCCAGTACTTC. Translated, it gives CASSDPNTGSQETQYF. J is TRBJ2-5 and V is TRBV6-1, with a possible D match to TRBD1 (5 bases). The V end lost 3 bases, the J end lost 2 bases, and 16 bases lay between the germline ends. Looked up from germline, CDR1 is MNHNS and CDR2 is SASEGT. The CDR3 length is 16 residues.

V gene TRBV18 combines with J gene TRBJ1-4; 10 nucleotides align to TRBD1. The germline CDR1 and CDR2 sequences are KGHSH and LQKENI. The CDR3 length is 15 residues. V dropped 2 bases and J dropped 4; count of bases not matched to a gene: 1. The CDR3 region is CASSPGTGVNEKLFF. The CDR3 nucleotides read TGTGCCAGCTCACCAGGGACAGGGGTTAATGAAAAACTGTTTTTT.

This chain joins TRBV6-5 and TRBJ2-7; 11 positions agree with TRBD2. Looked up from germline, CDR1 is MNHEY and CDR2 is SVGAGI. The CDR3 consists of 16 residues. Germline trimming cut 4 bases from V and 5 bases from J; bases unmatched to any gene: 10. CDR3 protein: CASSSLAGGPLHEQYF. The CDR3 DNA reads TGTGCCAGCAGTTCCCTAGCGGGAGGACCCCTCCACGAGCAGTACTTC.

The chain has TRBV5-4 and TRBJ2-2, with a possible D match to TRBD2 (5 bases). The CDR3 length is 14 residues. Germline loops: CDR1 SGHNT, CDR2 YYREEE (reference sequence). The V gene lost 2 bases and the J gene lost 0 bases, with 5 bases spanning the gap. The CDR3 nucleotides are TGTGCCAGCAGCTTCGGGGCGAACACCGGGGAGCTGTTTTTT. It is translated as CASSFGANTGELFF.

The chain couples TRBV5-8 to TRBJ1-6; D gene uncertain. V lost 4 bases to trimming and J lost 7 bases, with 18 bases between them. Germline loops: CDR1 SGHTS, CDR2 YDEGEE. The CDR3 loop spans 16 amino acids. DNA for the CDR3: TGTGCCAGCAGCCGTCAGCTGGGGATTGGCAATTCACCCCTCCACTTT. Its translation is CASSRQLGIGNSPLHF. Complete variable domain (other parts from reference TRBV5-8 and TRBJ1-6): EAGVTQSPTHLIKTRGQQATLRCSPISGHTSVYWYQQALGLGLQFLLWYDEGEERNRGNFPPRFSGRQFPNYSSELNVNALELEDSALYLCASSRQLGIGNSPLHFGNGTRLTVT.

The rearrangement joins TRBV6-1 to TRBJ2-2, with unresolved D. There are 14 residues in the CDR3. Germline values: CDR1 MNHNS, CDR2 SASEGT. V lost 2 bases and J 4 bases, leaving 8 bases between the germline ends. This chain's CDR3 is CASSEFQTTGELFF. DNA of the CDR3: TGTGCCAGCAGTGAATTTCAGACCACCGGGGAGCTGTTTTTT.

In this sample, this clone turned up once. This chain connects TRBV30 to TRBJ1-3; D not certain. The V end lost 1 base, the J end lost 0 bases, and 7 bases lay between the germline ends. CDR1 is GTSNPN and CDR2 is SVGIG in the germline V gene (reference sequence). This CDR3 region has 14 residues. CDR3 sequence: CAWSGGRSGNTIYF. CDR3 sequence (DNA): TGTGCCTGGAGTGGCGGCCGCTCTGGAAACACCATATATTTT. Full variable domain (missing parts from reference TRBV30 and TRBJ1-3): SQTIHQWPATLVQPVGSPLSLECTVEGTSNPNLYWYRQAAGRGLQLLFYSVGIGQISSEVPQNLSASRPQDRQFILSSKKLLLSDSGFYLCAWSGGRSGNTIYFGEGSWLTVV.

The CDR3 region is CAISPGTSGVASEQYF. CDR3 sequence (DNA): TGTGCCATCAGTCCTGGGACTAGCGGGGTTGCTAGCGAGCAGTACTTC. The J gene is TRBJ2-7, the V gene TRBV10-3; 13 nucleotides align to TRBD2. Germline V lookup: CDR1 ENHRY, CDR2 SYGVKD. This CDR3 has 16 amino acids. V lost 5 bases and J lost 6; bases outside the gene matches: 10.

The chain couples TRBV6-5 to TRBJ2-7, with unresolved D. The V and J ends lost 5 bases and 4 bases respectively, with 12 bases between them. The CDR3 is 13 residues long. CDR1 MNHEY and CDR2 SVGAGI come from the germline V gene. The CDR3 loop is CASSPDIGYEQYF. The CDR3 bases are TGTGCCAGCAGTCCGGATATCGGGTACGAGCAGTACTTC.

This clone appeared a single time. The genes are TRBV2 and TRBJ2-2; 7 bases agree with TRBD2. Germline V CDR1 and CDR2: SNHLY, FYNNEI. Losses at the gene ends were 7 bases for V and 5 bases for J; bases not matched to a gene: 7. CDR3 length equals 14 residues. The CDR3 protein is CASKREEQTGELFF. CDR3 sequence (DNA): TGTGCCAGCAAACGGGAGGAGCAAACCGGGGAGCTGTTTTTT.